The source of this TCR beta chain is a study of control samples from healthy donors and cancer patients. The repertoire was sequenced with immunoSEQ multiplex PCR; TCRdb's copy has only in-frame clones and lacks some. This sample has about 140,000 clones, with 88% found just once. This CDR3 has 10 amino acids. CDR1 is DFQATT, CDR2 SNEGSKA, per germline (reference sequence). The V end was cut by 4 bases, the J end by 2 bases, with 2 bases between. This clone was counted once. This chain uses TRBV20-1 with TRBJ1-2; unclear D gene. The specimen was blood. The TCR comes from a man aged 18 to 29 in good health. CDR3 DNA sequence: TGCAGTGCTAAGAACTATGGCTACACCTTC. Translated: CSAKNYGYTF.